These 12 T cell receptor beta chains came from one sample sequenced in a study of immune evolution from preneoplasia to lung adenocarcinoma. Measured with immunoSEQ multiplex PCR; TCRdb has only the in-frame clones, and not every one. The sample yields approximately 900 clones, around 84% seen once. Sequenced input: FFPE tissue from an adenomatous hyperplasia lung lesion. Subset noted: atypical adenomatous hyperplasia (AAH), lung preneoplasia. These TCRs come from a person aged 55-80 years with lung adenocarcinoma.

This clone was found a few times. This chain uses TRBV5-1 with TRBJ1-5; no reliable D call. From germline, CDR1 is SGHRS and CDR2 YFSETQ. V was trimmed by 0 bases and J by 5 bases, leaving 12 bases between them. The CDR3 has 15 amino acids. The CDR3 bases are TGCGCCAGCAGCTTGGCGCCCTCACCAGATCAGCCCCAGCATTTT. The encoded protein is CASSLAPSPDQPQHF.

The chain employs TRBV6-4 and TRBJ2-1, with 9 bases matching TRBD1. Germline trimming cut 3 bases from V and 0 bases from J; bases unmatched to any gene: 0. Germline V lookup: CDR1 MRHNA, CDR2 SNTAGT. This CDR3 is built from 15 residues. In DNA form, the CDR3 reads TGTGCCAGCAGTGAGACAGGGGGCTCCTACAATGAGCAGTTCTTC. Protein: CASSETGGSYNEQFF.

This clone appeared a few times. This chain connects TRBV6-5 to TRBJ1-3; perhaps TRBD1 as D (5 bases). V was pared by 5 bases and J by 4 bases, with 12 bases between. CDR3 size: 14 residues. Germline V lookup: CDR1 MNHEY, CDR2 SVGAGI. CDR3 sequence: CASSLQVAGNTIYF. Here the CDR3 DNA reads TGTGCCAGCAGTCTACAGGTAGCGGGAAACACCATATATTTT.

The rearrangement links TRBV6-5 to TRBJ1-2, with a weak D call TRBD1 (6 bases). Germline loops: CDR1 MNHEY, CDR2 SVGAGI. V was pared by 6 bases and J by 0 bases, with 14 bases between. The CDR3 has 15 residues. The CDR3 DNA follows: TGTGCCAGCAGCTATACGACAGGAACTAACTATGGCTACACCTTC. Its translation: CASSYTTGTNYGYTF.

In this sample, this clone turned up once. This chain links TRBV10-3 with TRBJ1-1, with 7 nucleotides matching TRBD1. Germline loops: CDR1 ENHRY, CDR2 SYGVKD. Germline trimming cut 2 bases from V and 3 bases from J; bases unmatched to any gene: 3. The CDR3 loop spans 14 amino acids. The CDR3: CAISEGQDDTEAFF. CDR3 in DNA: TGTGCCATCAGTGAGGGACAGGACGACACTGAAGCTTTCTTT.

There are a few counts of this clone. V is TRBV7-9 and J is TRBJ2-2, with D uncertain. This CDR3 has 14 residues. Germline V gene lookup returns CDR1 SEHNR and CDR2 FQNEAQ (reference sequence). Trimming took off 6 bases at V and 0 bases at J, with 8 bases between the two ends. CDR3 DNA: TGTGCCAGCAGTGCCAGCTCGAACACCGGGGAGCTGTTTTTT. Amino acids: CASSASSNTGELFF.

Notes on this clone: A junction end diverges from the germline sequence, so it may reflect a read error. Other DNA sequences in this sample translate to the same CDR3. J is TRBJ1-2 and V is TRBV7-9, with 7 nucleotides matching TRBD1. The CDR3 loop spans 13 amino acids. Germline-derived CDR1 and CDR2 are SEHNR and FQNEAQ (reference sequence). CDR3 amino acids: CASSKTGHYGYTF. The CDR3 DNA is TGTGCCAGCAGCAAGACAGGGCACTATGGTTACACCTTC. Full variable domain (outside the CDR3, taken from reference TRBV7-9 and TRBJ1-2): DTGVSQNPRHKITKRGQNVTFRCDPISEHNRLYWYRQTLGQGPEFLTYFQNEAQLEKSRLLSDRFSAERPKGSFSTLEIQRTEQGDSAMYLCASSKTGHYGYTFGSGTRLTVV.

The CDR3 here is CASSPDKGNQETQYF. CDR3 DNA sequence: TGTGCCAGCAGCCCCGATAAGGGGAACCAAGAGACCCAGTACTTC. The rearrangement uses TRBV7-9 and TRBJ2-5; D possibly corresponds to TRBD1 (5 bases). The CDR3 has 15 amino acids. V dropped 5 bases and J dropped 0 bases, with 13 bases sitting between them. Germline V gene sequence: CDR1 SEHNR, CDR2 FQNEAQ (reference sequence).

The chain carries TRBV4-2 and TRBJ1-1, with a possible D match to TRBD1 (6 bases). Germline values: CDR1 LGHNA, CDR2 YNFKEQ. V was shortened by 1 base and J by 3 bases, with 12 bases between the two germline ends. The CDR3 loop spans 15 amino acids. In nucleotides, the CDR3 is TGTGCCAGCAGCCAAGGACAGGCCGATTACACTGAAGCTTTCTTT. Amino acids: CASSQGQADYTEAFF.

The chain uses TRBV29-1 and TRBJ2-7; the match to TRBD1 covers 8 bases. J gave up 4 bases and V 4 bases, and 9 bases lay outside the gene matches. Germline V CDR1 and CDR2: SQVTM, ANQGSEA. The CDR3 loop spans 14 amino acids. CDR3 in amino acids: CSVGGQGRGYEQYF. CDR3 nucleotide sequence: TGCAGCGTTGGAGGACAGGGTCGAGGGTACGAGCAGTACTTC.

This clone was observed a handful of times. The DNA of the CDR3 is TGTGCCAGCAGAGAATCGGGCACAGATACGCAGTATTTT. The encoded protein is CASRESGTDTQYF. The chain is built from TRBV28 and TRBJ2-3; no definite D call. The germline V and J ends were trimmed by 6 bases and 1 base, with 8 bases remaining between them. Germline V gives CDR1 MDHEN, CDR2 SYDVKM. The CDR3 consists of 13 residues.

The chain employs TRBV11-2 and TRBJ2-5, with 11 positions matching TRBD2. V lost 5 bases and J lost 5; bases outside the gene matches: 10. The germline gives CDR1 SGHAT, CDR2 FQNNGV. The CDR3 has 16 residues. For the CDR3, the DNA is TGTGCCAGCAGCCCCGGGGTAGCGGGAGGGCGGGAGACCCAGTACTTC. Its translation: CASSPGVAGGRETQYF.